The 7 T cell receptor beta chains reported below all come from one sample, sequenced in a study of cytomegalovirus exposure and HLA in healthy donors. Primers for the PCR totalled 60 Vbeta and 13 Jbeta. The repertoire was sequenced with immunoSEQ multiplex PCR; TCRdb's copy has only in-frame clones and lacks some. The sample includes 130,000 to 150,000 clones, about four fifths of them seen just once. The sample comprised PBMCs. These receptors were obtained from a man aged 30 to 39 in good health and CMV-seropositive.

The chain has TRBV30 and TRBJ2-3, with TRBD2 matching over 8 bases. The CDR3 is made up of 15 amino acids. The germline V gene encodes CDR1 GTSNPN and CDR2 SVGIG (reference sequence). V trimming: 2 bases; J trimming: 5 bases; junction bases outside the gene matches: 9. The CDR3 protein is CAWSSNGGAGDTQYF. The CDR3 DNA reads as TGTGCCTGGAGTTCTAACGGGGGGGCCGGAGATACGCAGTATTTT.

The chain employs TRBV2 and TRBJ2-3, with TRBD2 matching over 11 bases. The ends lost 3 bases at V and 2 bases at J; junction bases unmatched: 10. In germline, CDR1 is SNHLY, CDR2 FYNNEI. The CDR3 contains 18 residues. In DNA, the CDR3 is TGTGCCAGCAGTGAGCTAGCGGGGGGATCGGGCCTCACAGATACGCAGTATTTT. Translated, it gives CASSELAGGSGLTDTQYF.

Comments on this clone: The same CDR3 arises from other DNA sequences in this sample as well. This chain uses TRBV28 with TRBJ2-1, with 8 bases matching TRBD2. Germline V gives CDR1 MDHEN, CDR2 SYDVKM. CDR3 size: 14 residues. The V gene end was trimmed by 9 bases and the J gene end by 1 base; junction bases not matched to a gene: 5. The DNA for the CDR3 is TGTGCCAGTAACCGGGGGGGTTCCTACAATGAGCAGTTCTTC. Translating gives CASNRGGSYNEQFF.

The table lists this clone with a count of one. CDR3 amino acids: CASSVAMGETQYF. The CDR3 DNA reads TGTGCCAGCAGCGTAGCTATGGGCGAGACCCAGTACTTC. The V and J genes are TRBV9 and TRBJ2-5; no clear D gene. This CDR3 region has 13 residues. Per the germline V gene, CDR1 is SGDLS and CDR2 is YYNGEE. V dropped 0 bases and J dropped 5 bases, with 8 bases sitting between them.

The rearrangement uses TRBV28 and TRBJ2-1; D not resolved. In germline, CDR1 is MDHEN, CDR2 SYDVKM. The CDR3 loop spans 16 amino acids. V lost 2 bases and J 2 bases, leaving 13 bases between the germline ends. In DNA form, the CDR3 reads TGTGCCAGCAGTTTAGGTTCAGAATGGCCCTACAATGAGCAGTTCTTC. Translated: CASSLGSEWPYNEQFF.

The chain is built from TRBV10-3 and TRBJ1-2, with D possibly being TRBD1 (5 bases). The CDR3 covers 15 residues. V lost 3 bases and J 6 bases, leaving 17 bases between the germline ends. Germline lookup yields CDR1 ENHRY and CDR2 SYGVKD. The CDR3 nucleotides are TGTGCCATCAGTGATTTAGGGGTTATTCTCGATGGCTACACCTTC. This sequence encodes CAISDLGVILDGYTF.

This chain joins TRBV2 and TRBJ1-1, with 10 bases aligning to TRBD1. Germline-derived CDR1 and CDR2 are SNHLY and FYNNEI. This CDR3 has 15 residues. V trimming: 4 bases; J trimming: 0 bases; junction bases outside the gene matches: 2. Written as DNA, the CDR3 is TGTGCCAGCAGTGGGGACAGGGGACTGAACACTGAAGCTTTCTTT. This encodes CASSGDRGLNTEAFF.